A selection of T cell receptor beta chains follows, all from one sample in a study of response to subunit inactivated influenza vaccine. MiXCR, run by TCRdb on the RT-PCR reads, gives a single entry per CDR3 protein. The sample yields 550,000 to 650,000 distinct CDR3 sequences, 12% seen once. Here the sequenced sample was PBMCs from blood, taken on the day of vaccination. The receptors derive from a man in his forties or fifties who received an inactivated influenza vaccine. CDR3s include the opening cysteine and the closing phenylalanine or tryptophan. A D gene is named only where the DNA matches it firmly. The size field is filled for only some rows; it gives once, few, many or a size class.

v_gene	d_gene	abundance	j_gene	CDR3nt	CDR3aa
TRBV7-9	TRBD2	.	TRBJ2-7	TGTGCCAGCAGCTTAGGGGGACTACAGTCCTACGAGCAGTACTTC	CASSLGGLQSYEQYF
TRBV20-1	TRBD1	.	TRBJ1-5	TGCAGTGCTTTCAGGGGGAAGGGCAATCAGCCCCAGCATTTT	CSAFRGKGNQPQHF
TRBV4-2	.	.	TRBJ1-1	TGTGCCAGCAGCCAAGTTAGACACAACTTGAACACTGAAGCTTTCTTT	CASSQVRHNLNTEAFF
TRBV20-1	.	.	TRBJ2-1	TGCAGTGCTAGAGTGGGGACGGTGAATGAGCAGTTCTTC	CSARVGTVNEQFF
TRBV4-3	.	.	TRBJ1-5	TGCGCCAGCAGCCAAGAAACCACCCAAAATCAGCCCCAGCATTTT	CASSQETTQNQPQHF
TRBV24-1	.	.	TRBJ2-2	TGTGCCACCAGTGAGGGGAGACGGAGAAACACCGGGGAGCTGTTTTTT	CATSEGRRRNTGELFF
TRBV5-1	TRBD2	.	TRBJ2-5	TGCGCCAGCAGTTGGGCTAGCGGGCAAGAGACCCAGTACTTC	CASSWASGQETQYF
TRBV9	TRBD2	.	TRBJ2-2	TGTGCCAGCAGCGCGGATCGGGGGGGCCACACCGGGGAGCTGTTTTTT	CASSADRGGHTGELFF
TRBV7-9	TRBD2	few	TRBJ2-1	TGTGCCAGCAAAACAGGACTAGCGGACTACAATGAGCAGTTCTTC	CASKTGLADYNEQFF
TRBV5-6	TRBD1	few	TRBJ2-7	TGTGCCAGCAGCTTGGGGACAGGGATTAGGGAGTACTTC	CASSLGTGIREYF
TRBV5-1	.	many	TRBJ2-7	TGCGCCAGCAGCCCTACCTACGAGGATTTAGGGAGAGAGCAGTACTTC	CASSPTYEDLGREQYF
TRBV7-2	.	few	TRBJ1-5	TGTGCCAGCAGCGCCTACGATGGGATTCAGCCCCAGCATTTT	CASSAYDGIQPQHF
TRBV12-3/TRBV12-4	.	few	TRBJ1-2	TGTGCCAGCAGTACTGCGGCCCGCCTAGGGAGAGGCTACACCTTC	CASSTAARLGRGYTF
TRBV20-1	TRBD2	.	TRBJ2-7	TGCAGTGCTAGAGCGGTCACTAGCGGAGCCTACGAGCAGTACTTC	CSARAVTSGAYEQYF
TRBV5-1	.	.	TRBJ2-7	TGCGCCAGCAGCTTGGTCGGGACCCACTACGAGCAGTACTTC	CASSLVGTHYEQYF
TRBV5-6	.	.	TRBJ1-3	TGTGCCAGCAGCTGGAGAGACTCTGGAAACACCATATATTTT	CASSWRDSGNTIYF
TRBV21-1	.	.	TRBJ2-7	TGTGCCAGCAGCCCACCCCAAAACTACCAGGGGATCTCCTACGAGCAGTACTTC	CASSPPQNYQGISYEQYF
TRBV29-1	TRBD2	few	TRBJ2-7	TGCAGCGCTCTGGGCGGGGGCTACGAGCAGTACTTC	CSALGGGYEQYF
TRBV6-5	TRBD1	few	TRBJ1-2	TGTGCCAGCAGTTCAGGGGGAGGGGTCTATGGCTACACCTTC	CASSSGGGVYGYTF
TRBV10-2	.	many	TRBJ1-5	TGCGCCAGCAGTGACAGCAATCAGCCCCAGCATTTT	CASSDSNQPQHF
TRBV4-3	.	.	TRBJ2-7	TGCGCCAGCAGCCAAGGTGAGACAGGCGAGCAGTACTTC	CASSQGETGEQYF
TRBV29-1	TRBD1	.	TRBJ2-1	TGCAGCTCAGGACAGGGTATCTACAATGAGCAGTTCTTC	CSSGQGIYNEQFF
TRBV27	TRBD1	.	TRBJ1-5	TGTGCCAGCAGATTTGGACAGGGAAGCAATCAGCCCCAGCATTTT	CASRFGQGSNQPQHF
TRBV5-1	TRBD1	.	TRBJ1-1	TGCGCCAGCAGCTTGGAGACGGGACAGGGGAAAACTGAAGCTTTCTTT	CASSLETGQGKTEAFF
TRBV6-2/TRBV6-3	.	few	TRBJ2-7	TGTGCCAGCAGTCTAAAGACATGGACCTACGAGCAGTACTTC	CASSLKTWTYEQYF
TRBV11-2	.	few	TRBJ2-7	TGTGCCAGCAGCTTAGGTCCGGGACAATTCTACGAGCAGTACTTC	CASSLGPGQFYEQYF
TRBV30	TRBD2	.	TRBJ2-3	TGTGCCTGGAGAACGGGAGGTTCAACAGATACGCAGTATTTT	CAWRTGGSTDTQYF
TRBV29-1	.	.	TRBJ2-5	TGCAGCGTCGGGGACGGCAGGGCGGGGACCCAGTACTTC	CSVGDGRAGTQYF
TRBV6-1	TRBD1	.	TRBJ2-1	TGTGCCAGCAGTGGGACAGGGACCTCTGACAATGAGCAGTTCTTC	CASSGTGTSDNEQFF
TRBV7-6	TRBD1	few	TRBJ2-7	TGTGCCAGCAGCTCGAAGGACAGGGCCGAGCAGTACTTC	CASSSKDRAEQYF
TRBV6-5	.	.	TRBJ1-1	TGTGCCAGCAGTTACTTCAGCAACACTGAAGCTTTCTTT	CASSYFSNTEAFF
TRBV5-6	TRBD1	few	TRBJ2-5	TGTGCCAGCAATACCCGCGCGAGGGGGCTTGAAGAGACCCAGTACTTC	CASNTRARGLEETQYF
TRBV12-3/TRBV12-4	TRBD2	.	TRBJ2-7	TGTGCCAGCAGTCTCACCGGGACTAGCGGGTTCGAGCAGTACTTC	CASSLTGTSGFEQYF
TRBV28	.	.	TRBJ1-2	TGTGCCAGCAGTTTAATGGGGCGCGTTGGCTACACCTTC	CASSLMGRVGYTF
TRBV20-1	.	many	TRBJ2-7	TGCAGTGCCAAACAGGGTACCCACGAGCAGTACTTC	CSAKQGTHEQYF
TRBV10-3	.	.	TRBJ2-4	TGTGCCATCGCTGAGAGCTTAGCCAAAAACATTCAGTACTTC	CAIAESLAKNIQYF
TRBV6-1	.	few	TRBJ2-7	TGTGCCAGCAGGGGGGGACAGTCCTACGAGCAGTACTTC	CASRGGQSYEQYF
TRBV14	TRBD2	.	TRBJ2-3	TGTGCCAGCAGCCAATTGCTAGCGGCCAGCACAGATACGCAGTATTTT	CASSQLLAASTDTQYF
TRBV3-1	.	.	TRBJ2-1	TGTGCCAGCAGCCAAGAAATGCTGACTGGTGAGCAGTTCTTC	CASSQEMLTGEQFF
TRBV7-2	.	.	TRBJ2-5	TGTGCCAGCAGCTTTGCAGGGGCGGAGACCCAGTACTTC	CASSFAGAETQYF
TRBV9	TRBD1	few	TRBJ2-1	TGTGCCAGCAGCCCGCCGAGGGGGCTTCTCAATGAGCAGTTCTTC	CASSPPRGLLNEQFF